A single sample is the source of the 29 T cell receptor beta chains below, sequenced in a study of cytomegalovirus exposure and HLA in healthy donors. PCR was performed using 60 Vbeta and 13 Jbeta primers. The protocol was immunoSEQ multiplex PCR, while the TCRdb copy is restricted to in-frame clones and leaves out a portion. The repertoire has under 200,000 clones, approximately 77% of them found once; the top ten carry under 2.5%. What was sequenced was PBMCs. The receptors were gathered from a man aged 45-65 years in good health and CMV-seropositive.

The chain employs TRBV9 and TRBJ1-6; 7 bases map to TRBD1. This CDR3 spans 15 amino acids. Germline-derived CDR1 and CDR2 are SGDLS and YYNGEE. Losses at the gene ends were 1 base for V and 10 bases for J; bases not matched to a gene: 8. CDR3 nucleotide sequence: TGTGCCAGCAGCGTACGCGAAGGGACAGACTCACCCCTCCACTTT. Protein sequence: CASSVREGTDSPLHF.

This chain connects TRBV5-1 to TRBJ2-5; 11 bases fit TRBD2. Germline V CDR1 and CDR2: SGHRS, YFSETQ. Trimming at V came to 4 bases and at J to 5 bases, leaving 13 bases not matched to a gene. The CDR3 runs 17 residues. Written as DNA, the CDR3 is TGCGCCAGCAGCGCAGGACTAGCGGGTCTAATCGAGGAGACCCAGTACTTC. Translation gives CASSAGLAGLIEETQYF.

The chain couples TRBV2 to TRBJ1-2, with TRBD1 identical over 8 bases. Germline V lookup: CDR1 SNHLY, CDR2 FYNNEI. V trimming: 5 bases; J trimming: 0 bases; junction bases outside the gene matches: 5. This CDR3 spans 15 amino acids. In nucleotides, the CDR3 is TGTGCCAGCAGTACTCCGGGACAGGCTAACTATGGCTACACCTTC. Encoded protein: CASSTPGQANYGYTF.

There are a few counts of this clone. CDR3 region: CASSLGGGMNTEAFF. CDR3 nucleotide sequence: TGTGCCAGCAGCTTAGGAGGGGGAATGAACACTGAAGCTTTCTTT. V gene TRBV7-2 combines with J gene TRBJ1-1, with D maybe TRBD1 (6 bases). The V gene's germline CDR1 is SGHTA and CDR2 FQGNSA. Trimming removed 1 base from V and 0 bases from J, with 9 bases in between. This CDR3 has 15 amino acids.

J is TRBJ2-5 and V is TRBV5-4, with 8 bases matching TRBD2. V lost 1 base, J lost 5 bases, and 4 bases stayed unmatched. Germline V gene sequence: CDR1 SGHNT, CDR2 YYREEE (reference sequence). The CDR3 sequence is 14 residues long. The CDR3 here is CASSLRGGIETQYF. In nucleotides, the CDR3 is TGTGCCAGCAGCTTGCGGGGGGGCATTGAGACCCAGTACTTC.

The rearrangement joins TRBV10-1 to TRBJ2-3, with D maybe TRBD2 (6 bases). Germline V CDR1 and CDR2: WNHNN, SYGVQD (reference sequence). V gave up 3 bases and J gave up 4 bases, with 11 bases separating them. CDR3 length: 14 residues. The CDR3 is CASSDLGTADTQYF. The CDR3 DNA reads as TGCGCCAGCAGTGACCTTGGGACTGCAGATACGCAGTATTTT.

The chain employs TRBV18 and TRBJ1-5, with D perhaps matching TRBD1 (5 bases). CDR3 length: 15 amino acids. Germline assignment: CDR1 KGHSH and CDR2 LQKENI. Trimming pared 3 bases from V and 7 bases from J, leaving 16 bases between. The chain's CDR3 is CASSPSWGQEQPQHF. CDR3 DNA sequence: TGTGCCAGCTCACCCTCGTGGGGCCAGGAGCAGCCCCAGCATTTT.

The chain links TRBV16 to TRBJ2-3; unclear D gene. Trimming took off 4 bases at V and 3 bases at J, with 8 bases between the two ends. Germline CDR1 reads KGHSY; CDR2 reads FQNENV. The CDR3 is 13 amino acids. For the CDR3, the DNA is TGTGCCAGCAGCCCACAATGGACAGATACGCAGTATTTT. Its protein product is CASSPQWTDTQYF. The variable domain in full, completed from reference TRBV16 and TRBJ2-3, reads GEEVAQTPKHLVRGEGQKAKLYCAPIKGHSYVFWYQQVLKNEFKFLISFQNENVFDETGMPKERFSAKCLPNSPCSLEIQATKLEDSAVYFCASSPQWTDTQYFGPGTRLTVL.

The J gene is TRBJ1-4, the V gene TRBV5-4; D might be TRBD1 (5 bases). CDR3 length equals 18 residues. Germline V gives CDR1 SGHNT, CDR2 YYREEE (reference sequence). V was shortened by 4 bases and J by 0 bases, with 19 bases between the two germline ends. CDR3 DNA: TGTGCCAGCAGCGGCGGGGTTGGTAGGGGATCAACTAATGAAAAACTGTTTTTT. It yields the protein CASSGGVGRGSTNEKLFF.

Here the CDR3 DNA reads TGTGCCAGCAGCGCACCCGGGACATCTACCTACAATGAGCAGTTCTTC. This codes for CASSAPGTSTYNEQFF. The chain recombines TRBV9 with TRBJ2-1; perhaps TRBD1 as D (6 bases). Germline V gene sequence: CDR1 SGDLS, CDR2 YYNGEE. V lost 3 bases and J 2 bases, leaving 15 bases between the germline ends. The CDR3 length is 16 residues. Filled out from reference TRBV9 and TRBJ2-1, the complete variable domain reads DSGVTQTPKHLITATGQRVTLRCSPRSGDLSVYWYQQSLDQGLQFLIQYYNGEERAKGNILERFSAQQFPDLHSELNLSSLELGDSALYFCASSAPGTSTYNEQFFGPGTRLTVL.

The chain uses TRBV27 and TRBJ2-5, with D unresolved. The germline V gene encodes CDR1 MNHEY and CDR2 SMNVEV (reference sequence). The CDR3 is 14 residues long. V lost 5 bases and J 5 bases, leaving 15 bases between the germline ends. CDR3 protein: CASSSFLTRETQYF. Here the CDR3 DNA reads TGTGCCAGCAGTAGTTTCCTTACTCGGGAGACCCAGTACTTC.

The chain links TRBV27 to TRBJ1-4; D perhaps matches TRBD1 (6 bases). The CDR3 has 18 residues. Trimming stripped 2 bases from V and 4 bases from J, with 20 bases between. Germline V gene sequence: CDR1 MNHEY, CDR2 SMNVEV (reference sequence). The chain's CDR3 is CASSLVPGGASLNEKLFF. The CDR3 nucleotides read TGTGCCAGCAGTTTAGTACCGGGGGGCGCGTCCCTTAATGAAAAACTGTTTTTT.

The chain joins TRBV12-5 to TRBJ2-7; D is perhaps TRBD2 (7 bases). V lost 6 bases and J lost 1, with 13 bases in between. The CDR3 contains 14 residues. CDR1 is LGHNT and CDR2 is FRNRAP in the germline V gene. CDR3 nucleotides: TGTGCTAGTGGGCCGGGGGGCGGTTCCTACGAGCAGTACTTC. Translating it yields CASGPGGGSYEQYF.

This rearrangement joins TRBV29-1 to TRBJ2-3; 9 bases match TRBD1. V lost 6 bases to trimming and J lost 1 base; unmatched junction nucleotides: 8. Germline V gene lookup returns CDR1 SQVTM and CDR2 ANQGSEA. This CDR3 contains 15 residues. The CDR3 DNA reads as TGCAGCGTGGTCCCGGGACAGGGAGGCACAGATACGCAGTATTTT. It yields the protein CSVVPGQGGTDTQYF.

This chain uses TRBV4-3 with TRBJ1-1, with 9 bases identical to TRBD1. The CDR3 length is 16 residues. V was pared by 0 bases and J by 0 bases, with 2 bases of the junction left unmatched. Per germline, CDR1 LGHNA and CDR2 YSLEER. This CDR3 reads CASSQDTGGLNTEAFF. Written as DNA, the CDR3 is TGCGCCAGCAGCCAAGACACAGGGGGCCTGAACACTGAAGCTTTCTTT.

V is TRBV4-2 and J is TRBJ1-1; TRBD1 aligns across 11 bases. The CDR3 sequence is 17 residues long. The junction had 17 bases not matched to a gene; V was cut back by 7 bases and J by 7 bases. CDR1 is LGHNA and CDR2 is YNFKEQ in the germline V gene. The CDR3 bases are TGTGCCAGCAAATCTCAACCGGGACAGGGGGTAGTCGGTGAAGCTTTCTTT. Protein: CASKSQPGQGVVGEAFF.

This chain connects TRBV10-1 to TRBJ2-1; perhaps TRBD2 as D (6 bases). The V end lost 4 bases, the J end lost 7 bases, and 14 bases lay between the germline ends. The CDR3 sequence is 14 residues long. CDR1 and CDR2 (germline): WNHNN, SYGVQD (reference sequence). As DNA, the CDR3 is TGCGCCAGCAGTGGATCCGGGACTGGGAATGAGCAGTTCTTC. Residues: CASSGSGTGNEQFF.

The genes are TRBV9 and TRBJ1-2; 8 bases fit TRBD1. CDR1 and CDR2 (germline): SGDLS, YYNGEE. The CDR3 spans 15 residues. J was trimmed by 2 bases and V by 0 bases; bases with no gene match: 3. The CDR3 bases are TGTGCCAGCAGCGTAGCAGGGGGCGCCAACTATGGCTACACCTTC. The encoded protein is CASSVAGGANYGYTF.

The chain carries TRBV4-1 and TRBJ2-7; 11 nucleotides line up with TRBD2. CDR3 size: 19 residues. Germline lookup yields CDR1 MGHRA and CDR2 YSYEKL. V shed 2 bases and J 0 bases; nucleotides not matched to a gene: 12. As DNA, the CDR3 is TGCGCCAGCAGCCAAATGTGGGTAGCGGGGGGGGAAAGCTCCTACGAGCAGTACTTC. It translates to CASSQMWVAGGESSYEQYF.

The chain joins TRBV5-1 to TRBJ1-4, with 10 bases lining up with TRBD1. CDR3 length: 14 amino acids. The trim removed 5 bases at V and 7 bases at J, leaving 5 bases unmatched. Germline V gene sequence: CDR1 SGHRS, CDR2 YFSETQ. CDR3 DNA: TGCGCCAGCAGGCCCGGGACAGGGGCTGAAAAACTGTTTTTT. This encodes CASRPGTGAEKLFF.

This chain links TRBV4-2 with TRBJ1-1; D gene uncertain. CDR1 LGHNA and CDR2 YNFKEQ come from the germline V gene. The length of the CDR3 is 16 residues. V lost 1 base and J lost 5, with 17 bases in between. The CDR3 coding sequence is TGTGCCAGCAGCCAAGTTATACGCTCCGGAGGGACTGAAGCTTTCTTT. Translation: CASSQVIRSGGTEAFF.

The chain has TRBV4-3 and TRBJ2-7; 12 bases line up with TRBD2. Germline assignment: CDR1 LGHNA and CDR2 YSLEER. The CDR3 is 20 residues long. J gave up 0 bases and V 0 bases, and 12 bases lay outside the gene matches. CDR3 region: CASSQEPRTSGGLSSYEQYF. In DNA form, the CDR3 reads TGCGCCAGCAGCCAAGAGCCGAGAACTAGCGGGGGGCTAAGCTCCTACGAGCAGTACTTC.

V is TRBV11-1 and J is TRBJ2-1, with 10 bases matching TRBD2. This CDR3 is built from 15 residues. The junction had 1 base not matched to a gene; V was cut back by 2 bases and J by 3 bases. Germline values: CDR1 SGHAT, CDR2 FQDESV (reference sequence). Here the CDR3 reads CASSLSGGVYNEQFF. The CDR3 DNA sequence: TGTGCCAGCAGCTTAAGCGGGGGGGTCTACAATGAGCAGTTCTTC.

CDR3 DNA sequence: TGTGCCAGCAGTAATAACAGGGAGGGCTATGGCTACACCTTC. This translates into CASSNNREGYGYTF. This sequence joins TRBV2 and TRBJ1-2; a possible D gene is TRBD1 (6 bases). This CDR3 has 14 residues. The V end was cut by 5 bases, the J end by 4 bases, with 14 bases between. The germline CDR1 and CDR2 sequences are SNHLY and FYNNEI.

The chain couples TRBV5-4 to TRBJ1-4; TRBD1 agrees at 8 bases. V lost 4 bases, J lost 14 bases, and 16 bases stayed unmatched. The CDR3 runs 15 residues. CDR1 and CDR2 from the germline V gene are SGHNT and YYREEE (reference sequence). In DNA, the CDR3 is TGTGCCAGCAGCCCGGACAGGGTAGGGGGTAGAGAGCTGTTTTTT. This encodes CASSPDRVGGRELFF. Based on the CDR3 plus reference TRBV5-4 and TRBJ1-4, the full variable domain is ETGVTQSPTHLIKTRGQQVTLRCSSQSGHNTVSWYQQALGQGPQFIFQYYREEENGRGNFPPRFSGLQFPNYSSELNVNALELDDSALYLCASSPDRVGGRELFFGSGTQLSVL.

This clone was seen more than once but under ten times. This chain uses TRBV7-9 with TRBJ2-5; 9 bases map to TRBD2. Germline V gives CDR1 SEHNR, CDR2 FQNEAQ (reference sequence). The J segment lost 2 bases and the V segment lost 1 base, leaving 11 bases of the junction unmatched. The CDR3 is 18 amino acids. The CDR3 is CASSLDDRGGANQETQYF. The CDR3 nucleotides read TGTGCCAGCAGCTTAGATGATCGCGGGGGGGCCAATCAAGAGACCCAGTACTTC. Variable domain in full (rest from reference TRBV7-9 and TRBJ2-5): DTGVSQNPRHKITKRGQNVTFRCDPISEHNRLYWYRQTLGQGPEFLTYFQNEAQLEKSRLLSDRFSAERPKGSFSTLEIQRTEQGDSAMYLCASSLDDRGGANQETQYFGPGTRLLVL.

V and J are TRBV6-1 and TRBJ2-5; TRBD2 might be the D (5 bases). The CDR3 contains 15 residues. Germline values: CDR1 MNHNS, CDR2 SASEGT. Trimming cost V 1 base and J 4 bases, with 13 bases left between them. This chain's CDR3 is CASSEGALGRETQYF. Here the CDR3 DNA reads TGTGCCAGCAGTGAAGGCGCTCTGGGGAGAGAGACCCAGTACTTC.

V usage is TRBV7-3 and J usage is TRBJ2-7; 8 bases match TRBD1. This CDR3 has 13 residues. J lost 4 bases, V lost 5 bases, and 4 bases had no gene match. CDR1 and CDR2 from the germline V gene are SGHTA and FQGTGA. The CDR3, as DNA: TGTGCCAGCAGCCCCTGGACAGGGTACGAGCAGTACTTC. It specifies CASSPWTGYEQYF.

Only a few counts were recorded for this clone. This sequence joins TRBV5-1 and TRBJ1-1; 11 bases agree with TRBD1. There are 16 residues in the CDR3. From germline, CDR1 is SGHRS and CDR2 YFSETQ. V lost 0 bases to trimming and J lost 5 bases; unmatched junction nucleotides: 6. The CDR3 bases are TGCGCCAGCAGCTTGGTACCCGGGACAGGGGGAACTGAAGCTTTCTTT. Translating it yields CASSLVPGTGGTEAFF.